The 23 T cell receptor beta chains reported below all come from one sample, sequenced in a study of neurological immune-mediated disorders. TCRdb independently ran MiXCR on the 5' RACE reads; one entry per CDR3 protein. The sample contains more than 55,000 distinct CDR3 sequences, around a tenth of which appear only once. This sample's time point: longitudinal time-point 2. The specimen sequenced was PBMCs. Receptors were obtained from a man aged 25-40 years in good health.

This clonotype was recorded at least ten times. The V gene is TRBV28, the J gene TRBJ2-6; D might be TRBD1 (6 bases). The CDR3 is 16 residues long. V lost 7 bases, J lost 0 bases, and 13 bases lay in between. Germline CDR1 is MDHEN and CDR2 is SYDVKM. This chain's CDR3 is CASTWGQDSGANVLTF. Here the CDR3 DNA reads TGTGCCAGCACGTGGGGGCAGGACTCTGGGGCCAACGTCCTGACTTTC.

V is TRBV5-1 and J is TRBJ1-3; no firm D call. V was shortened by 4 bases and J by 5 bases, with 13 bases between the two germline ends. The CDR3 length is 14 residues. Germline V gene lookup returns CDR1 SGHRS and CDR2 YFSETQ. The CDR3 DNA sequence: TGCGCCAGCAGCCTCTCAGGCCTTCGAAACACCATATATTTT. This encodes CASSLSGLRNTIYF.

This clonotype was counted at least ten times. The chain joins TRBV15 to TRBJ2-5; 9 nucleotides agree with TRBD1. The CDR3 spans 15 residues. Per the germline V gene, CDR1 is LNHNV and CDR2 is YYDKDF (reference sequence). J gave up 5 bases and V 3 bases, and 7 bases lay outside the gene matches. The CDR3 spells CATSSYRGPGETQYF. The CDR3 DNA is TGTGCCACCAGCAGTTACAGGGGGCCGGGGGAGACCCAGTACTTC.

This clonotype was seen repeatedly, ten times or more. The chain couples TRBV5-1 to TRBJ1-2; no firm D call. The V gene lost 0 bases and the J gene lost 8 bases, with 5 bases spanning the gap. The CDR3 totals 11 residues. Germline V gene sequence: CDR1 SGHRS, CDR2 YFSETQ. The CDR3, as DNA: TGCGCCAGCAGCTTGGATCAGGGCTACACCTTC. It is translated as CASSLDQGYTF.

This clonotype was seen repeatedly, ten times or more. CDR3 region: CSASQLAGVGDEQFF. Written as DNA, the CDR3 is TGCAGTGCTAGTCAGCTAGCGGGAGTTGGCGATGAGCAGTTCTTC. This chain uses TRBV20-1 with TRBJ2-1, with 10 bases aligning to TRBD2. The V and J ends lost 3 bases and 8 bases, in that order; junction bases with no gene match: 10. This CDR3 contains 15 residues. Germline V gene data show CDR1 as DFQATT and CDR2 as SNEGSKA (reference sequence).

This rearrangement joins TRBV20-1 to TRBJ1-6; D may be TRBD1 (5 bases). This CDR3 is 15 amino acids long. The V and J ends lost 6 bases and 6 bases respectively, with 18 bases between them. The germline V gene encodes CDR1 DFQATT and CDR2 SNEGSKA (reference sequence). The CDR3 here is CSAPGALGGNSPLHF. The CDR3 DNA sequence: TGCAGTGCCCCCGGGGCCCTCGGGGGTAATTCACCCCTCCACTTT.

This clonotype was seen many times. The J gene is TRBJ2-2, the V gene TRBV5-1, with 7 bases that match TRBD2. V dropped 3 bases and J dropped 8; count of bases not matched to a gene: 7. Germline V CDR1 and CDR2: SGHRS, YFSETQ. This CDR3 is 14 amino acids long. The CDR3 region has the DNA TGCGCCAGCAGCTACCTAGCGGAAAAGGGGGAGCTGTTTTTT. Residues: CASSYLAEKGELFF.

This clonotype was found many times. This chain connects TRBV5-1 to TRBJ2-2; tentatively, D is TRBD2 (6 bases). Germline V gene sequence: CDR1 SGHRS, CDR2 YFSETQ. V was clipped by 4 bases and J by 13 bases, with 20 bases between them. The CDR3 is 14 residues long. CDR3 bases: TGCGCCAGCAGCGACGGCGGGGTTTGGGAGCGGCTGTTTTTT. Translating gives CASSDGGVWERLFF. The full variable domain, completed using reference TRBV5-1 and TRBJ2-2, is KAGVTQTPRYLIKTRGQQVTLSCSPISGHRSVSWYQQTPGQGLQFLFEYFSETQRNKGNFPGRFSGRQFSNSRSEMNVSTLELGDSALYLCASSDGGVWERLFFGEGSRLTVL.

The sample holds many counts of this clonotype. The CDR3 DNA reads TGTGCCAGCAGCTTGGGTCCGGGGACTGAAGCTTTCTTT. Residues: CASSLGPGTEAFF. This chain uses TRBV5-5 with TRBJ1-1; the D is unclear. Trimming removed 0 bases at V and 5 bases at J, with 8 bases between. The germline gives CDR1 SGHKS, CDR2 YYEKEE (reference sequence). The CDR3 covers 13 residues.

This clonotype was counted many times. The chain couples TRBV4-1 to TRBJ2-7, with 10 bases lining up with TRBD2. Germline V CDR1 and CDR2: MGHRA, YSYEKL. The CDR3 sequence is 15 residues long. V was clipped by 1 base and J by 4 bases; unmatched bases: 4. CDR3 DNA: TGCGCCAGCAGCCAAGTCATAGCGGGAGGTTACGAGCAGTACTTC. Translating it yields CASSQVIAGGYEQYF.

The table lists this clonotype with many counts. The chain uses TRBV10-2 and TRBJ2-3; 13 nucleotides match TRBD2. Trimming cost V 4 bases and J 5 bases; bases outside gene matches: 0. Germline V CDR1 and CDR2: WSHSY, SAAADI. The CDR3 length is 14 residues. The DNA for the CDR3 is TGCGCCAGCAGTGGGACTAGCGGGAGAGATACGCAGTATTTT. Translation: CASSGTSGRDTQYF.

This clonotype has a count of ten or more. The V and J genes are TRBV7-6 and TRBJ2-2; 8 bases align to TRBD2. This CDR3 region has 18 residues. CDR1 is SGHVS and CDR2 is FNYEAQ in the germline V gene. V was pared by 0 bases and J by 5 bases, with 11 bases of the junction left unmatched. CDR3 loop: CASSLARGGSGETGELFF. The CDR3 nucleotides are TGTGCCAGCAGCTTAGCCCGGGGGGGTAGCGGAGAGACCGGGGAGCTGTTTTTT.

This clonotype was seen at least ten times. The V and J genes are TRBV7-2 and TRBJ1-5; 7 nucleotides match TRBD1. Germline V gene sequence: CDR1 SGHTA, CDR2 FQGNSA. This CDR3 has 13 residues. With V trimmed by 5 bases and J by 4 bases, 2 bases remained unmatched. The CDR3 sequence is CASSMDRNQPQHF. Written as DNA, the CDR3 is TGTGCCAGCAGCATGGACAGGAATCAGCCCCAGCATTTT.

This clonotype showed up many times. V gene TRBV5-6 combines with J gene TRBJ2-5; 13 nucleotides line up with TRBD2. This CDR3 region has 16 residues. V was clipped by 4 bases and J by 2 bases; unmatched bases: 5. Per the germline V gene, CDR1 is SGHDT and CDR2 is YYEEEE. The CDR3 reads CASSLRTSGGQETQYF. The CDR3 DNA sequence: TGTGCCAGCAGCCTGCGGACTAGCGGGGGACAAGAGACCCAGTACTTC.

This clonotype was counted many times. CDR3 sequence: CASSLFTGNTGELFF. CDR3 sequence (DNA): TGCGCCAGCAGCTTGTTCACGGGGAACACCGGGGAGCTGTTTTTT. The chain joins TRBV5-1 to TRBJ2-2; D is undetermined. The germline V gene has CDR1 SGHRS and CDR2 YFSETQ. The CDR3 totals 15 residues. V was pared by 1 base and J by 1 base, with 8 bases between.

The rearrangement joins TRBV19 to TRBJ2-2, with D possibly being TRBD1 (5 bases). This CDR3 contains 14 residues. Trimming removed 8 bases from V and 4 bases from J, with 14 bases in between. The germline CDR1 and CDR2 sequences are LNHDA and SQIVND (reference sequence). The DNA for the CDR3 is TGTGCCAGTGGGGCTTTTATCGGCACCGGGGAGCTGTTTTTT. Protein sequence: CASGAFIGTGELFF.

The chain carries TRBV30 and TRBJ2-7; no firm D call. The V gene lost 1 base and the J gene lost 5 bases, with 6 bases spanning the gap. The CDR3 consists of 11 residues. Germline V CDR1 and CDR2: GTSNPN, SVGIG (reference sequence). In nucleotides, the CDR3 is TGTGCCTGGAGTGAAATCGACGAGCAGTACTTC. Its translation is CAWSEIDEQYF. Filled out from reference TRBV30 and TRBJ2-7, the complete variable domain reads SQTIHQWPATLVQPVGSPLSLECTVEGTSNPNLYWYRQAAGRGLQLLFYSVGIGQISSEVPQNLSASRPQDRQFILSSKKLLLSDSGFYLCAWSEIDEQYFGPGTRLTVT.

In this sample, this clonotype turned up many times. The V and J genes are TRBV30 and TRBJ1-5; D is uncertain. This CDR3 region has 12 residues. Germline V lookup: CDR1 GTSNPN, CDR2 SVGIG (reference sequence). Trimming cost V 0 bases and J 7 bases, with 7 bases left between them. CDR3 in amino acids: CAWSVEGQPQHF. The DNA of the CDR3 is TGTGCCTGGAGTGTAGAAGGCCAGCCCCAGCATTTT.

This clonotype was seen a few times. The chain combines TRBV5-6 with TRBJ2-3, with 10 nucleotides matching TRBD2. From germline, CDR1 is SGHDT and CDR2 YYEEEE. J was trimmed by 2 bases and V by 3 bases; bases with no gene match: 24. This CDR3 contains 22 residues. CDR3 sequence reads: CASSWWGQPYRISGRTTDTQYF. CDR3 nucleotide sequence: TGTGCCAGCAGCTGGTGGGGACAACCTTATAGGATTAGCGGGAGGACCACAGATACGCAGTATTTT.

This clonotype was recorded many times. The chain carries TRBV7-9 and TRBJ2-7, with D maybe TRBD1 (8 bases). Germline V CDR1 and CDR2: SEHNR, FQNEAQ (reference sequence). The V end was cut by 5 bases, the J end by 5 bases, with 25 bases between. The CDR3 has 17 amino acids. In nucleotides, the CDR3 is TGTGCCAGCAGCCCGGGGGGTTCAGGGGGCAAAAGGCACGAGCAGTACTTC. Amino acids: CASSPGGSGGKRHEQYF.

The chain uses TRBV18 and TRBJ1-1; 7 bases are shared with TRBD1. Germline values: CDR1 KGHSH, CDR2 LQKENI. The V segment lost 3 bases and the J segment 1 base; nucleotides outside the gene matches: 8. CDR3 size: 16 residues. The CDR3 nucleotides are TGTGCCAGCTCACCTTATACAGGGGCCCCGAACACTGAAGCTTTCTTT. It specifies CASSPYTGAPNTEAFF.

This clonotype was seen at least ten times. This chain joins TRBV12-3 or TRBV12-4 and TRBJ2-7; TRBD1 might be the D (6 bases). V was clipped by 2 bases and J by 3 bases, with 11 bases between them. The CDR3 is made up of 14 amino acids. Written as DNA, the CDR3 is TGTGCCAGCAGTTTAATGCACAGGGACTACGAGCAGTACTTC. Translation: CASSLMHRDYEQYF.

The table lists this clonotype with many counts. This rearrangement joins TRBV5-1 to TRBJ1-6; D is unresolved. The germline V gene has CDR1 SGHRS and CDR2 YFSETQ. Trimming removed 0 bases from V and 8 bases from J, with 6 bases in between. The CDR3 sequence is 13 residues long. The CDR3 DNA reads TGCGCCAGCAGCTTGGGTGGCGATTCACCCCTCCACTTT. Translating gives CASSLGGDSPLHF. The full variable domain, in which reference TRBV5-1 and TRBJ1-6 provide the parts outside the CDR3, is KAGVTQTPRYLIKTRGQQVTLSCSPISGHRSVSWYQQTPGQGLQFLFEYFSETQRNKGNFPGRFSGRQFSNSRSEMNVSTLELGDSALYLCASSLGGDSPLHFGNGTRLTVT.